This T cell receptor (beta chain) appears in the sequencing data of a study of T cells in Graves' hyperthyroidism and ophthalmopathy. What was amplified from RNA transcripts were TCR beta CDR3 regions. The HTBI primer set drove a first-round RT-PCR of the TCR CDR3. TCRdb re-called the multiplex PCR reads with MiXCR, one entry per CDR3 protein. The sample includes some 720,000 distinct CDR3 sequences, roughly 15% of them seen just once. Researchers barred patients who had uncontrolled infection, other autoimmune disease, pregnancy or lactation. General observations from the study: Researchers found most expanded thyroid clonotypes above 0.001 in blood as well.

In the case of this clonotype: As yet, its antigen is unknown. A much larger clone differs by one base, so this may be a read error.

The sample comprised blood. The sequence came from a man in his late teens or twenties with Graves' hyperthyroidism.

The CDR3 coding sequence is TGTGCCATCAGTGAACAGACCTACAATGAGCAGTACTTC. Encoded protein: CAISEQTYNEQYF. V gene TRBV10-3 combines with J gene TRBJ2-1, with D hard to call. The tail of the sequence fits TRBJ2-7 better, so the J call may be wrong. Germline CDR1 reads ENHRY; CDR2 reads SYGVKD. This CDR3 is 13 amino acids long.